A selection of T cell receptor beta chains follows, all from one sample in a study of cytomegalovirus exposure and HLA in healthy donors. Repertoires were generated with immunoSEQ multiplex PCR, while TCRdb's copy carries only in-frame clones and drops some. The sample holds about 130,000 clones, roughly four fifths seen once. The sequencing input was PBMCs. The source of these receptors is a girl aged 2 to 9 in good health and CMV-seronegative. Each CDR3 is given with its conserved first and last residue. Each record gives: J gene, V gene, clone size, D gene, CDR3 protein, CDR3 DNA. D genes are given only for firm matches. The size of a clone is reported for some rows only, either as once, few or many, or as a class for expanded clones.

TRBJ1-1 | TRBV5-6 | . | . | CASIPAEAENTEAFF | TGTGCCAGCATCCCGGCGGAGGCGGAGAACACTGAAGCTTTCTTT
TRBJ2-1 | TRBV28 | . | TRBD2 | CASRGLAGGRNEQFF | TGTGCCAGCAGGGGACTAGCGGGGGGGCGCAATGAGCAGTTCTTC
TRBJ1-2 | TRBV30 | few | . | CAWSVRESAYGYTF | TGTGCCTGGAGTGTACGGGAGAGTGCCTATGGCTACACCTTC
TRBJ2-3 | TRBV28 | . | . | CASVNRVGDTDTQYF | TGTGCCAGCGTAAACCGGGTAGGGGACACAGATACGCAGTATTTT
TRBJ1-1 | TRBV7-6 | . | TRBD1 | CASSHSGTGGGWTEAFF | TGTGCCAGCAGCCACTCCGGGACAGGGGGCGGGTGGACTGAAGCTTTCTTT
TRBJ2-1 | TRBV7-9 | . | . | CASSLTGLYYNEQFF | TGTGCCAGCAGCTTAACTGGTCTTTATTACAATGAGCAGTTCTTC
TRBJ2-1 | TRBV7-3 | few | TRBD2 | CASSLIGTSGIHEQFF | TGTGCCAGCAGCTTAATCGGGACTAGCGGGATTCATGAGCAGTTCTTC
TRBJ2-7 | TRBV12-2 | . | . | CASRLAGLAGEQYF | TGTGCAAGTCGCTTAGCGGGGCTAGCGGGCGAGCAGTACTTC
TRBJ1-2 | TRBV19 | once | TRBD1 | CASSMSQGGGYGYTF | TGTGCCAGTAGTATGTCCCAGGGGGGCGGCTATGGCTACACCTTC
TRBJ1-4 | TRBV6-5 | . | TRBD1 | CASSHDRESNEKLFF | TGTGCCAGCAGTCACGACAGGGAGTCTAATGAAAAACTGTTTTTT
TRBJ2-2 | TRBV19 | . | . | CAITRTANTGELFF | TGTGCCATAACTCGGACTGCGAACACCGGGGAGCTGTTTTTT
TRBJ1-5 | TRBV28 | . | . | CASSLTDNSNQPQHF | TGTGCCAGCAGTCTGACAGACAATAGCAATCAGCCCCAGCATTTT
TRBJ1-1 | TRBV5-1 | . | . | CASSLGRVWDTEAFF | TGCGCCAGCAGCTTGGGACGGGTTTGGGACACTGAAGCTTTCTTT
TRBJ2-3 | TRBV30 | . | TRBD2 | CAWGLASSTDTQYF | TGTGCCTGGGGACTAGCGAGTAGCACAGATACGCAGTATTTT
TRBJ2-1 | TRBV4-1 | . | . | CASSQLQLLGLSKYNEQFF | TGCGCCAGCAGCCAACTTCAGCTTTTGGGACTTTCAAAATACAATGAGCAGTTCTTC
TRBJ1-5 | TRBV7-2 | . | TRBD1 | CASSLAWTGSNQPQHF | TGTGCCAGCAGCTTAGCGTGGACAGGGAGCAATCAGCCCCAGCATTTT
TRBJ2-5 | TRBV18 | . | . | CASRPIGSSVETQYF | TGTGCCAGCCGACCGATTGGGAGCTCGGTAGAGACCCAGTACTTC
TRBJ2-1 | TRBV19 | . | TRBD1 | CASSIDGTGTSYNEQFF | TGTGCCAGTAGTATAGATGGGACAGGGACGTCCTACAATGAGCAGTTCTTC
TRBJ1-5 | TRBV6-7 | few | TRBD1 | CASIPGQGSNQPQHF | TGTGCCAGCATTCCCGGACAGGGAAGCAATCAGCCCCAGCATTTT
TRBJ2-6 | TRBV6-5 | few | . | CASSYYIQGNNVLTF | TGTGCCAGCAGTTACTATATACAGGGTAACAACGTCCTGACTTTC
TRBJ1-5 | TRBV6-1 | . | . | CASSAGGGNQPQHF | TGTGCCAGCTCTGCGGGAGGGGGCAATCAGCCCCAGCATTTT
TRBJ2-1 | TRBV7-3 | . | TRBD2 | CASSLLGTSSYNEQFF | TGTGCCAGCAGCTTATTGGGGACTAGCTCCTACAATGAGCAGTTCTTC
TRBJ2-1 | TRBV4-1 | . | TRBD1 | CASRTGERDEQFF | TGCGCCAGCAGAACAGGGGAAAGGGATGAGCAGTTCTTC
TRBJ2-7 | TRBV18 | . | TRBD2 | CASSPPSGGRSYEQYF | TGTGCCAGCTCACCACCATCGGGAGGACGCTCCTACGAGCAGTACTTC
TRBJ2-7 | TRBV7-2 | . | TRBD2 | CASSSGTSFPNYEQYF | TGTGCCAGCAGCTCAGGGACTAGTTTTCCCAACTACGAGCAGTACTTC
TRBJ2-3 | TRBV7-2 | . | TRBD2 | CASRYTGTTGTDTQYF | TGTGCCAGCAGGTATACCGGGACTACCGGCACAGATACGCAGTATTTT
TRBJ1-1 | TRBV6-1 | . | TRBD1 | CASSEVRTGNTEAFF | TGTGCCAGCAGTGAAGTTAGGACAGGGAACACTGAAGCTTTCTTT
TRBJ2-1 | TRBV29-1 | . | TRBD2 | CSVLPGGNEQFF | TGCAGCGTTTTGCCGGGAGGCAATGAGCAGTTCTTC
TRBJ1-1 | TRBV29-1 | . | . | CSGWEAGKRGTEAFF | TGCAGCGGGTGGGAGGCAGGGAAAAGAGGTACTGAAGCTTTCTTT
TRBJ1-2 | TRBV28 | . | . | CASSPPDRGWYGYTF | TGTGCCAGCAGTCCACCAGACCGGGGGTGGTATGGCTACACCTTC
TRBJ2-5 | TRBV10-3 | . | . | CAISAGGGSEETQYF | TGTGCCATCAGCGCAGGGGGCGGGAGTGAAGAGACCCAGTACTTC
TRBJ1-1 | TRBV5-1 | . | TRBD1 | CASSDWTGGTEAFF | TGCGCCAGCAGCGACTGGACAGGGGGCACTGAAGCTTTCTTT
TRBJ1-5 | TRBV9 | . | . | CASSLSGERAQPQHF | TGTGCCAGCAGCCTGTCAGGGGAGCGTGCTCAGCCCCAGCATTTT
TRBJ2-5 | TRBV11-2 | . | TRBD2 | CASSPRLAGKETQYF | TGTGCCAGCAGCCCCCGACTAGCGGGAAAAGAGACCCAGTACTTC
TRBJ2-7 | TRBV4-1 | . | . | CASSQDKPRGRSSYEQYF | TGCGCCAGCAGCCAAGATAAACCCCGAGGGCGCAGCTCCTACGAGCAGTACTTC
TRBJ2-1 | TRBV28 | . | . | CASSFPLAVVKRAPYNEQFF | TGTGCCAGCAGTTTTCCCCTCGCGGTGGTTAAGCGGGCCCCCTACAATGAGCAGTTCTTC
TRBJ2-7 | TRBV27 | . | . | CASSFVRGAYEQYF | TGTGCCAGCAGTTTTGTCAGGGGAGCCTACGAGCAGTACTTC
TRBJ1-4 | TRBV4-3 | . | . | CASSQDSAAATNEKLFF | TGCGCCAGCAGCCAAGATTCCGCGGCAGCAACTAATGAAAAACTGTTTTTT
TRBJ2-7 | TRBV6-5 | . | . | CASSVGGEQYF | TGTGCCAGCAGTGTGGGGGGTGAGCAGTACTTC
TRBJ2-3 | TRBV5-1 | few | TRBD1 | CASSLVQGGTDTQYF | TGCGCCAGCAGCCTTGTACAGGGGGGCACAGATACGCAGTATTTT
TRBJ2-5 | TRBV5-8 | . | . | CASSLTGGAKTQYF | TGTGCCAGCAGCTTAACAGGAGGGGCGAAGACCCAGTACTTC
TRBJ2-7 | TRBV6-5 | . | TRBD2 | CASSYSGGSYEQYF | TGTGCCAGCAGTTACTCGGGAGGGTCCTACGAGCAGTACTTC
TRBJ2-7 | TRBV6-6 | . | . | CASHDSSYEQYF | TGTGCCAGCCACGACAGTTCCTACGAGCAGTACTTC